Each of the 12 T cell receptor beta chains below was sequenced from the same sample in a study of identical twins. TCRdb re-called the 5' RACE reads with MiXCR, one entry per CDR3 protein. The data contain about 890,000 distinct CDR3 sequences, roughly an eighth of them seen just once; the ten biggest clones take up under 2%. These data also featured in a second study, about yellow fever vaccine responses in identical twins.

The specimen sequenced was PBMCs. The receptor set was obtained from a woman aged 18-35 years in good health.

This clonotype came up a few times. The chain couples TRBV12-3 or TRBV12-4 to TRBJ1-4; no definite D call. V lost 6 bases to trimming and J lost 6 bases, with 5 bases between them. The CDR3 spans 11 residues. The CDR3 region is CASRDDEKLFF. CDR3 DNA sequence: TGTGCCAGCAGGGACGATGAAAAACTGTTTTTT.

This clonotype showed up just a few times. The gene calls are TRBV29-1 and TRBJ2-1; 13 bases fit TRBD2. CDR1 and CDR2 from the germline V gene are SQVTM and ANQGSEA. Trimming cost V 2 bases and J 9 bases; bases outside gene matches: 4. CDR3 length: 14 amino acids. CDR3 coding DNA: TGCAGCGTTGAACCCGGACTAGCGGGAGCTGAGCAGTTCTTC. Protein sequence: CSVEPGLAGAEQFF.

Only a few counts were recorded for this clonotype. The V call is TRBV20-1, the J call TRBJ2-1; D is uncertain. Germline CDR1 and CDR2: DFQATT and SNEGSKA (reference sequence). CDR3 length: 13 amino acids. The V end lost 1 base, the J end lost 10 bases, and 14 bases lay between the germline ends. CDR3 sequence reads: CSARAPGHDEQFF. The CDR3 DNA reads as TGCAGTGCTAGAGCCCCCGGGCACGACGAGCAGTTCTTC.

The chain is built from TRBV10-2 and TRBJ2-1; 7 bases fit TRBD1. The trim removed 4 bases at V and 3 bases at J, leaving 6 bases unmatched. Per germline, CDR1 WSHSY and CDR2 SAAADI. This CDR3 comprises 15 residues. The CDR3, as DNA: TGCGCCAGCAGTGTTGAAGGGGGCGGCTACAATGAGCAGTTCTTC. It encodes CASSVEGGGYNEQFF.

The J gene is TRBJ1-1, the V gene TRBV12-3 or TRBV12-4; 8 bases are shared with TRBD1. Trimming cost V 7 bases and J 2 bases; bases outside gene matches: 9. The CDR3 is 15 amino acids. The CDR3 sequence is CASTSVGQANTEAFF. The CDR3 DNA follows: TGTGCCAGCACCTCAGTGGGACAGGCCAACACTGAAGCTTTCTTT.

V gene TRBV13 combines with J gene TRBJ2-1, with D perhaps assigned TRBD1 or TRBD2 (5 bases each). V lost 4 bases to trimming and J lost 6 bases, with 16 bases between them. This CDR3 comprises 15 residues. From germline, CDR1 is PRHDT and CDR2 FYEKMQ (reference sequence). CDR3 in DNA: TGTGCCAGCAGCTCACACCCGATGGGGGTCAATGAGCAGTTCTTC. It is translated as CASSSHPMGVNEQFF. Using reference TRBV13 and TRBJ2-1 for the parts outside the CDR3, the full variable domain is AAGVIQSPRHLIKEKRETATLKCYPIPRHDTVYWYQQGPGQDPQFLISFYEKMQSDKGSIPDRFSAQQFSDYHSELNMSSLELGDSALYFCASSSHPMGVNEQFFGPGTRLTVL.

The rearrangement links TRBV10-2 to TRBJ2-7, with D tentatively TRBD1 (5 bases). The CDR3 loop spans 14 amino acids. Trimming removed 6 bases from V and 3 bases from J, with 15 bases in between. Germline assignment: CDR1 WSHSY and CDR2 SAAADI. CDR3 amino acids: CASSGHREYYEQYV. In DNA, the CDR3 is TGCGCCAGCAGCGGACATAGGGAATACTACGAGCAGTACGTC.

This clonotype appeared many times. The chain is built from TRBV12-3 or TRBV12-4 and TRBJ2-7, with 10 positions matching TRBD2. With 5 bases clipped from V and 0 bases from J, the junction kept 16 bases outside the gene matches. CDR3 length equals 19 residues. CDR3 amino acids: CASSAASGRSQRYSYEQYF. The CDR3 DNA sequence: TGTGCCAGCAGTGCCGCTAGCGGGAGATCCCAACGCTACTCCTACGAGCAGTACTTC.

This clonotype was found a few times. The chain combines TRBV12-3 or TRBV12-4 with TRBJ2-3; 7 nucleotides agree with TRBD1. The CDR3 extends over 14 amino acids. V gave up 0 bases and J gave up 9 bases; unmatched junction bases: 6. The CDR3 loop is CASSLAGTEGTQYF. The DNA for the CDR3 is TGTGCCAGCAGTTTAGCTGGGACAGAGGGGACGCAGTATTTT.

This clonotype was seen a handful of times. The chain couples TRBV10-2 to TRBJ1-1; D is uncertain. Deletions cut 0 bases from V and 6 bases from J, with 11 bases between. This CDR3 is built from 14 residues. The germline V gene has CDR1 WSHSY and CDR2 SAAADI. CDR3 nucleotide sequence: TGCGCCAGCAGTGAGTCCCCTCTGCTTGCTGAAGCTTTCTTT. Translating gives CASSESPLLAEAFF.

This rearrangement joins TRBV11-2 to TRBJ2-1; 10 nucleotides agree with TRBD2. The CDR3 is 13 residues long. Trimming at V came to 11 bases and at J to 7 bases, leaving 8 bases not matched to a gene. CDR1 SGHAT and CDR2 FQNNGV come from the germline V gene. This CDR3 reads CAWRELAGNEQFF. CDR3 nucleotides: TGTGCCTGGCGGGAACTAGCGGGGAATGAGCAGTTCTTC.

This chain uses TRBV2 with TRBJ2-5; 8 positions agree with TRBD1. The CDR3 has 14 amino acids. Germline assignment: CDR1 SNHLY and CDR2 FYNNEI. V lost 7 bases and J lost 4; bases outside the gene matches: 8. The chain's CDR3 is CASTRDRGAETQYF. CDR3 sequence (DNA): TGTGCCAGCACCCGAGACAGGGGAGCAGAGACCCAGTACTTC.